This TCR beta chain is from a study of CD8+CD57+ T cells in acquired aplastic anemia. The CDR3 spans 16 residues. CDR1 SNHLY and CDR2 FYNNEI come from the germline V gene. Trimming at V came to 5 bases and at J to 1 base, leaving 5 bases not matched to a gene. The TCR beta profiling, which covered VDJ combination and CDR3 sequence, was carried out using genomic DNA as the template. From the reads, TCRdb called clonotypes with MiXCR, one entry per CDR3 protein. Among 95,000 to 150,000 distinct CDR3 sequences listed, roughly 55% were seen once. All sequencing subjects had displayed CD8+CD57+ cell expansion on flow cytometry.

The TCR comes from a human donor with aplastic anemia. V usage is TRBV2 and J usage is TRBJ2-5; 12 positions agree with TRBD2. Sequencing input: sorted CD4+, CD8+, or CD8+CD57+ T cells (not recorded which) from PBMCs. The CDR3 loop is CASSPRTSGAQETQYF. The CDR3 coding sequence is TGTGCCAGCAGTCCACGGACTAGCGGGGCCCAAGAGACCCAGTACTTC.